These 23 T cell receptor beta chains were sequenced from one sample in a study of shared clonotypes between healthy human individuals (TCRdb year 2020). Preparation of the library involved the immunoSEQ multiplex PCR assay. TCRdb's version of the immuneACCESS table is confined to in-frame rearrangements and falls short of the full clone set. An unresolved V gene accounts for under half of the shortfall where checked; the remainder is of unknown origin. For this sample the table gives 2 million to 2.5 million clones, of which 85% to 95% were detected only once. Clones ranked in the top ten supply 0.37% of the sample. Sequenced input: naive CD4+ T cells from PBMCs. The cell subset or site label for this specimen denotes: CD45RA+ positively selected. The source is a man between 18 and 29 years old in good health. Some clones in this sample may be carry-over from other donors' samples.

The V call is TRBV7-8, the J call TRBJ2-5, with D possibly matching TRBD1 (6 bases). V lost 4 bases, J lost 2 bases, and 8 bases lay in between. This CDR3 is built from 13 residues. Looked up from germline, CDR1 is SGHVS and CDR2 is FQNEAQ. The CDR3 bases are TGTGCCAGCAGCTCGGGACAACAAGAGACCCAGTACTTC. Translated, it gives CASSSGQQETQYF.

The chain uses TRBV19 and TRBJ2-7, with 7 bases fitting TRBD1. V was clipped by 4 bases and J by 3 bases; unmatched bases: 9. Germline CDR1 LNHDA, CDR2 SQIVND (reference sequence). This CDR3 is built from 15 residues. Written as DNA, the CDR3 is TGTGCCAGTAGTACGCCTGGGACAGAGAGCTACGAGCAGTACTTC. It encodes CASSTPGTESYEQYF.

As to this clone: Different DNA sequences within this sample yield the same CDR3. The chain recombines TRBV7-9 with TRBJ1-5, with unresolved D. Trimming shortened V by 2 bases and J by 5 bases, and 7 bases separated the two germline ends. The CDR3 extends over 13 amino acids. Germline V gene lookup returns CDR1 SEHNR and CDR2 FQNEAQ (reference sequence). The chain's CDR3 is CASSLQADQPQHF. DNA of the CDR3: TGTGCCAGCAGCTTACAGGCAGATCAGCCCCAGCATTTT. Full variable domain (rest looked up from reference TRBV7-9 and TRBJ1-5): DTGVSQNPRHKITKRGQNVTFRCDPISEHNRLYWYRQTLGQGPEFLTYFQNEAQLEKSRLLSDRFSAERPKGSFSTLEIQRTEQGDSAMYLCASSLQADQPQHFGDGTRLSIL.

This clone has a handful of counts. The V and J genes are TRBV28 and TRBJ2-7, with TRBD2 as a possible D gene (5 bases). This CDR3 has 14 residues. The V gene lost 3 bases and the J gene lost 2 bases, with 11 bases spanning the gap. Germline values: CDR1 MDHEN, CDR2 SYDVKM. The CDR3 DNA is TGTGCCAGCAGTTTTCGGGAACCCCCCTACGAGCAGTACTTC. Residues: CASSFREPPYEQYF.

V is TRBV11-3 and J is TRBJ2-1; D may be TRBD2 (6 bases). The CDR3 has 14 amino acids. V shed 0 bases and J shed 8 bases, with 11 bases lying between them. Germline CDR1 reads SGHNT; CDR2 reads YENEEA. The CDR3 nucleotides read TGTGCCAGCAGCTTAGAGGGCACGGGGGATGAGCAGTTCTTC. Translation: CASSLEGTGDEQFF.

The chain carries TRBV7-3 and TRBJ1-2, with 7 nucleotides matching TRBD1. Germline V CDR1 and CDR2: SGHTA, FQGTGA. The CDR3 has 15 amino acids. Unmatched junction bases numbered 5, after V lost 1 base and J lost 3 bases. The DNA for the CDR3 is TGTGCCAGCAGCTTAAAGGGCAGGGGGGACTATGGCTACACCTTC. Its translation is CASSLKGRGDYGYTF.

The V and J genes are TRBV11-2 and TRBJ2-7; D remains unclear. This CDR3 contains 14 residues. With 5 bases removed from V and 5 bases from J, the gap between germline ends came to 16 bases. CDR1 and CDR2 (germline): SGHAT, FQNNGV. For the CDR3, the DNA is TGTGCCAGCAGCCAAAGCTTGGGTAGGGACGAGCAGTACTTC. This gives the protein CASSQSLGRDEQYF.

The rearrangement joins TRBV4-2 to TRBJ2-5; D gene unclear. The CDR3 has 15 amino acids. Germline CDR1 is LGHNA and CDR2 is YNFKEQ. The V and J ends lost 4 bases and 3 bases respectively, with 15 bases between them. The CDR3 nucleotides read TGTGCCAGCAGCCTCTCCTCGGCCAGGAAAGAGACCCAGTACTTC. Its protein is CASSLSSARKETQYF.

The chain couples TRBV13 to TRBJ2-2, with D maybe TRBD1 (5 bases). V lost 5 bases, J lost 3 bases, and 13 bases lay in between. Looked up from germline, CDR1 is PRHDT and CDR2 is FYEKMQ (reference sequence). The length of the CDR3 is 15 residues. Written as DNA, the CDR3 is TGTGCCAGCAGCCAGGGAATTGTAGACACCGGGGAGCTGTTTTTT. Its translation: CASSQGIVDTGELFF.

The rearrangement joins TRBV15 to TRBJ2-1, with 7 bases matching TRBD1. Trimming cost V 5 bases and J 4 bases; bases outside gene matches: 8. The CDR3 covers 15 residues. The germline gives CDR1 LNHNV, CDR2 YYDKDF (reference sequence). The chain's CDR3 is CATSLSVGQYNEQFF. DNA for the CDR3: TGTGCCACCAGCCTCTCTGTGGGACAGTACAATGAGCAGTTCTTC.

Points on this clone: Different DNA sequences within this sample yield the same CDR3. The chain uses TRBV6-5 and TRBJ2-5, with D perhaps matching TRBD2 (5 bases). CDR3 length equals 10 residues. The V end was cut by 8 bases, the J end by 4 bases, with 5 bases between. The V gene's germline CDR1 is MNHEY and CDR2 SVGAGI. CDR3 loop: CASGRETQYF. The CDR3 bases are TGTGCCAGCGGGAGAGAGACCCAGTACTTC.

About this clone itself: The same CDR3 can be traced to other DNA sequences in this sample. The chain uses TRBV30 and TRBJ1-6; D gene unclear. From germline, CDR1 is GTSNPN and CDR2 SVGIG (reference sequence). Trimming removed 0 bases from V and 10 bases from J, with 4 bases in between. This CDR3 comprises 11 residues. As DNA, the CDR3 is TGTGCCTGGAGTGTCGGGTCACCCCTCCACTTT. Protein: CAWSVGSPLHF.

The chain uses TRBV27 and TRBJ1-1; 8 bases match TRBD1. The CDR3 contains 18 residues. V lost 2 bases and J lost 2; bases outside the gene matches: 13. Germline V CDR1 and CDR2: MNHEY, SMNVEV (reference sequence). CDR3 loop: CASSLQGQGARSNTEAFF. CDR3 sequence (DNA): TGTGCCAGCAGTTTACAGGGCCAGGGGGCCAGATCAAACACTGAAGCTTTCTTT.

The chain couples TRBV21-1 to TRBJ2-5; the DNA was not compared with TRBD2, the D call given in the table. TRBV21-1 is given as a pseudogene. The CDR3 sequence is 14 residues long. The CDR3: CASSGPSGMKTQYF. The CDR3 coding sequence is TGTGCCAGCAGCGGCCCTTCCGGGATGAAGACCCAGTACTTC.

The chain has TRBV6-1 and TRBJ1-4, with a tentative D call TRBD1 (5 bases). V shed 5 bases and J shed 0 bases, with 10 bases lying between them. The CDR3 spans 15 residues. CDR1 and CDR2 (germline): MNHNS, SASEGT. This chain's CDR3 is CASSRRQPTNEKLFF. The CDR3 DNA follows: TGTGCCAGCAGTAGACGACAGCCAACTAATGAAAAACTGTTTTTT.

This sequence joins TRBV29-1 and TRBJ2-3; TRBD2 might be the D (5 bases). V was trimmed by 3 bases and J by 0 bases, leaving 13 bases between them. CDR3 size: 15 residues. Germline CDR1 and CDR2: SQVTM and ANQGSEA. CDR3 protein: CSVDRGQTSTDTQYF. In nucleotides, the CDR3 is TGCAGCGTTGATCGAGGGCAAACTAGCACAGATACGCAGTATTTT.

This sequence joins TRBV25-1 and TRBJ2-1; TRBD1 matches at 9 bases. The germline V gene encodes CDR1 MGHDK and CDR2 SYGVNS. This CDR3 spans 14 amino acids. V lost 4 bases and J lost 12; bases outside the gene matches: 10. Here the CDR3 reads CASSGSRTGDRQFF. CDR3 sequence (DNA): TGTGCCAGCAGTGGATCCAGGACAGGGGACAGGCAGTTCTTC.

The CDR3 bases are TGTGCCAGCAGCGAAGACAGCTATGGCTACACCTTC. It codes for CASSEDSYGYTF. The rearrangement uses TRBV11-2 and TRBJ1-2; D may be TRBD1 (5 bases). The V and J ends lost 5 bases and 4 bases respectively, with 8 bases between them. The CDR3 extends over 12 amino acids. Germline loops: CDR1 SGHAT, CDR2 FQNNGV. Combining the CDR3 with reference TRBV11-2 and TRBJ1-2 gives the whole variable domain EAGVAQSPRYKIIEKRQSVAFWCNPISGHATLYWYQQILGQGPKLLIQFQNNGVVDDSQLPKDRFSAERLKGVDSTLKIQPAKLEDSAVYLCASSEDSYGYTFGSGTRLTVV.

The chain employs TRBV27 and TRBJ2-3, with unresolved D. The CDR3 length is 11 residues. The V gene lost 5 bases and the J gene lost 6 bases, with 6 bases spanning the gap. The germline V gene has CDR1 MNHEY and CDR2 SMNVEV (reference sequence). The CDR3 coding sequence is TGTGCCAGCAGTATAGGGGATACGCAGTATTTT. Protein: CASSIGDTQYF.

The CDR3 sequence: CASSLVPGVGEQFF. The CDR3 region has the DNA TGTGCCAGCAGCTTAGTACCGGGAGTGGGAGAGCAGTTCTTC. This rearrangement joins TRBV7-9 to TRBJ2-1, with D perhaps TRBD2 (6 bases). The length of the CDR3 is 14 residues. The V end lost 1 base, the J end lost 10 bases, and 14 bases lay between the germline ends. CDR1 and CDR2 from the germline V gene are SEHNR and FQNEAQ (reference sequence).

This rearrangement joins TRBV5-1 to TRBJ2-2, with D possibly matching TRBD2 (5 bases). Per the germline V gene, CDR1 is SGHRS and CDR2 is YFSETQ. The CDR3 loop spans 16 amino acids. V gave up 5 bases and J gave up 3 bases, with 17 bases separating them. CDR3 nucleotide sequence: TGCGCCAGCAGGCCTCTAAAGATCGGGGACACCGGGGAGCTGTTTTTT. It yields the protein CASRPLKIGDTGELFF.

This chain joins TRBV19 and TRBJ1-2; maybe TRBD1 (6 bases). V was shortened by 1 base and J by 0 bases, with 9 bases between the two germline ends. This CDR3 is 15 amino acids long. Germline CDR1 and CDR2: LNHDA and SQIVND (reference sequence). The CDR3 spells CASSIATGANYGYTF. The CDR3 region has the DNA TGTGCCAGTAGTATAGCGACAGGAGCTAACTATGGCTACACCTTC. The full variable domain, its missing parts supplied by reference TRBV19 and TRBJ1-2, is DGGITQSPKYLFRKEGQNVTLSCEQNLNHDAMYWYRQDPGQGLRLIYYSQIVNDFQKGDIAEGYSVSREKKESFPLTVTSAQKNPTAFYLCASSIATGANYGYTFGSGTRLTVV.

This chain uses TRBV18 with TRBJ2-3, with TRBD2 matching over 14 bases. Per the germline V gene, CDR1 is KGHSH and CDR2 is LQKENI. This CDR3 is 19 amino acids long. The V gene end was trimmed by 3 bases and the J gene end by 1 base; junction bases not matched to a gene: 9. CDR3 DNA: TGTGCCAGCTCACCCCCGGGACTAGCGGGAGTGGGGGGCACAGATACGCAGTATTTT. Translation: CASSPPGLAGVGGTDTQYF.